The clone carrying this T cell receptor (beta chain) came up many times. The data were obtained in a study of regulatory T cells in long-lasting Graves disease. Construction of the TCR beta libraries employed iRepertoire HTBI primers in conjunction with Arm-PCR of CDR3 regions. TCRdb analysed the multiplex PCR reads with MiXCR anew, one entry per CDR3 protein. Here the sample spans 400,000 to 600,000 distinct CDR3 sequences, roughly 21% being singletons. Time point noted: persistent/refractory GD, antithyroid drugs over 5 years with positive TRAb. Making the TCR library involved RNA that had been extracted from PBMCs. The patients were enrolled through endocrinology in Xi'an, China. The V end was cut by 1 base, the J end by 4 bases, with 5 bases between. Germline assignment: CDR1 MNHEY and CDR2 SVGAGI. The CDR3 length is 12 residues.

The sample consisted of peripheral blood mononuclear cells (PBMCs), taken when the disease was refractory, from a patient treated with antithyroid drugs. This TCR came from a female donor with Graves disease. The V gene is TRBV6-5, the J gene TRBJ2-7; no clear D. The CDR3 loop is CASSYLVYEQYF. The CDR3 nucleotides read TGTGCCAGCAGTTACTTGGTTTACGAGCAGTACTTC.